One sample yielded the 22 T cell receptor beta chains listed below, sequenced in a study of cytomegalovirus exposure and HLA in healthy donors. Use of 60 Vbeta and 13 Jbeta primers characterized the PCR. The protocol was immunoSEQ multiplex PCR, while the TCRdb copy is restricted to in-frame clones and leaves out a portion. The repertoire holds some 200,000 clones, approximately 78% seen once, with around 6.3% in the top ten. Sequences were obtained from PBMCs. The receptor set was obtained from a woman between 45 and 65 years old in good health and CMV-seropositive.

The chain combines TRBV29-1 with TRBJ2-7, with a weak D call TRBD2 (6 bases). Germline V gives CDR1 SQVTM, CDR2 ANQGSEA. The CDR3 is 12 residues long. Deletions cut 0 bases from V and 3 bases from J, with 6 bases between. The DNA for the CDR3 is TGCAGCGTTGAAGAGGGAGGCTACGAGCAGTACTTC. Protein product: CSVEEGGYEQYF.

The J gene is TRBJ2-3, the V gene TRBV2, with D hard to call. V was shortened by 3 bases and J by 14 bases, with 15 bases between the two germline ends. The CDR3 has 12 amino acids. The V gene's germline CDR1 is SNHLY and CDR2 FYNNEI. The CDR3, as DNA: TGTGCCAGCAGTGAGCATCCCCGCGATCCGTATTTT. Amino acid sequence: CASSEHPRDPYF.

This chain links TRBV30 with TRBJ2-5; a possible D gene is TRBD2 (7 bases). The V end was cut by 2 bases, the J end by 4 bases, with 14 bases between. The CDR3 consists of 14 residues. Germline V lookup: CDR1 GTSNPN, CDR2 SVGIG (reference sequence). The DNA of the CDR3 is TGTGCCTGGAGTTATCTCGGGGGGCGAGAGACCCAGTACTTC. It specifies CAWSYLGGRETQYF.

The sample holds a few counts of this clone. The rearrangement joins TRBV9 to TRBJ2-6, with TRBD1 identical over 9 bases. The CDR3 runs to 18 residues. The germline CDR1 and CDR2 sequences are SGDLS and YYNGEE. Trimming at V came to 3 bases and at J to 2 bases, leaving 9 bases not matched to a gene. The CDR3 protein is CASSETGGLSTGANVLTF. Here the CDR3 DNA reads TGTGCCAGCAGCGAAACAGGGGGCCTATCAACTGGGGCCAACGTCCTGACTTTC.

The CDR3 sequence: CASSSVGQGAADTQYF. The DNA of the CDR3 is TGTGCCAGCAGCTCAGTCGGGCAGGGGGCGGCAGATACGCAGTATTTT. The V call is TRBV5-6, the J call TRBJ2-3, with 8 bases aligning to TRBD1. CDR1 and CDR2 from the germline V gene are SGHDT and YYEEEE. CDR3 length: 16 amino acids. V dropped 3 bases and J dropped 4; count of bases not matched to a gene: 10.

This clone was seen only a few times. Here the CDR3 DNA reads TGTGCCAGCAGGACGGGGGGGGCGATAGTCTCGGTAGATACGCAGTATTTT. It is translated as CASRTGGAIVSVDTQYF. This chain joins TRBV7-2 and TRBJ2-3; the match to TRBD2 covers 8 bases. Germline trimming cut 6 bases from V and 5 bases from J; bases unmatched to any gene: 16. This CDR3 comprises 17 residues. Germline-derived CDR1 and CDR2 are SGHTA and FQGNSA.

The CDR3: CASSSPTLAKNIQYF. DNA for the CDR3: TGTGCCAGCAGTAGTCCAACATTAGCCAAAAACATTCAGTACTTC. The rearrangement joins TRBV27 to TRBJ2-4; D gene unclear. This CDR3 contains 15 residues. Looked up from germline, CDR1 is MNHEY and CDR2 is SMNVEV (reference sequence). The ends were cut back, 5 bases at V and 0 bases at J, with 11 bases in the middle.

CDR3 nucleotide sequence: TGTGCCAGCAGCAAAGCGTCGGGACAGAGGCCCATTCACTATGGCTACACCTTC. Its translation is CASSKASGQRPIHYGYTF. J is TRBJ1-2 and V is TRBV21-1; TRBD1 is the table's D call and was not checked against the DNA. TRBV21-1 constitutes a pseudogene. The CDR3 loop spans 18 amino acids.

Only one count was recorded for this clone. The rearrangement uses TRBV28 and TRBJ1-2; D not certain. Germline loops: CDR1 MDHEN, CDR2 SYDVKM. The CDR3 covers 15 residues. V was trimmed by 2 bases and J by 0 bases, leaving 10 bases between them. In nucleotides, the CDR3 is TGTGCCAGCAGTTTAGAGTTGAACGCTAACTATGGCTACACCTTC. It is translated as CASSLELNANYGYTF.

The chain uses TRBV28 and TRBJ1-6; 11 positions agree with TRBD1. This CDR3 has 15 residues. After removal of 4 bases from V and 10 bases from J, the junction contained 6 bases not matched to a gene. CDR1 is MDHEN and CDR2 is SYDVKM in the germline V gene. The CDR3 is CASSSRTGGRSPLHF. The CDR3 region has the DNA TGTGCCAGCAGTTCCCGGACAGGGGGCCGCTCACCCCTCCACTTT.

The chain couples TRBV29-1 to TRBJ1-2; D gene ambiguous. The CDR3 has 12 residues. Trimming removed 4 bases from V and 7 bases from J, with 13 bases in between. Germline CDR1 reads SQVTM; CDR2 reads ANQGSEA. This CDR3 is CSVAVDNAGYTF. As DNA, the CDR3 is TGCAGCGTTGCAGTAGACAATGCTGGCTACACCTTC.

V and J are TRBV21-1 and TRBJ2-7; the table names TRBD1, a call not compared with the DNA. TRBV21-1 is assigned pseudogene status. The CDR3 consists of 15 residues. The chain's CDR3 is CASSKVGTASYEQYF. The CDR3 region has the DNA TGTGCCAGCAGCAAAGTAGGGACAGCCTCCTACGAGCAGTACTTC.

The chain employs TRBV29-1 and TRBJ1-1; D is uncertain. Germline V CDR1 and CDR2: SQVTM, ANQGSEA. Between the trimmed V and J ends, which lost 2 bases and 0 bases, there was a span of 25 bases. This CDR3 comprises 19 residues. This chain's CDR3 is CSVESRPGSPTRVNTEAFF. The CDR3 bases are TGCAGCGTTGAATCGCGCCCCGGGAGTCCGACACGGGTGAACACTGAAGCTTTCTTT.

The chain combines TRBV5-1 with TRBJ2-2; 10 bases align to TRBD2. Germline CDR1 is SGHRS and CDR2 is YFSETQ. V trimming: 4 bases; J trimming: 5 bases; junction bases outside the gene matches: 14. The CDR3 runs 18 residues. The CDR3 is CASSTDSGLARGTGELFF. CDR3 nucleotides: TGCGCCAGCAGCACGGACTCGGGACTAGCGAGGGGGACCGGGGAGCTGTTTTTT. Supplemented by reference TRBV5-1 and TRBJ2-2, the full variable domain reads KAGVTQTPRYLIKTRGQQVTLSCSPISGHRSVSWYQQTPGQGLQFLFEYFSETQRNKGNFPGRFSGRQFSNSRSEMNVSTLELGDSALYLCASSTDSGLARGTGELFFGEGSRLTVL.

This clone was seen only once. The rearrangement uses TRBV9 and TRBJ2-3, with a possible D match to TRBD2 (5 bases). The germline gives CDR1 SGDLS, CDR2 YYNGEE. The CDR3 is made up of 14 amino acids. Trimming removed 4 bases at V and 4 bases at J, with 13 bases between. The CDR3: CASSFSSSPDTQYF. The CDR3 nucleotides read TGTGCCAGCAGCTTCTCTAGCTCACCAGATACGCAGTATTTT. Together with reference TRBV9 and TRBJ2-3, the CDR3 gives the full variable domain: DSGVTQTPKHLITATGQRVTLRCSPRSGDLSVYWYQQSLDQGLQFLIQYYNGEERAKGNILERFSAQQFPDLHSELNLSSLELGDSALYFCASSFSSSPDTQYFGPGTRLTVL.

The V and J genes are TRBV28 and TRBJ2-7; D is perhaps TRBD1 (6 bases). Germline CDR1 MDHEN, CDR2 SYDVKM. The CDR3 has 13 residues. V was pared by 5 bases and J by 5 bases, with 13 bases between. The CDR3 is CASSPSGVHEQYF. CDR3 in DNA: TGTGCCAGCAGTCCCTCAGGGGTCCACGAGCAGTACTTC.

The chain uses TRBV15 and TRBJ2-3, with D perhaps TRBD2 (5 bases). Trimming cost V 1 base and J 0 bases, with 14 bases left between them. Per germline, CDR1 LNHNV and CDR2 YYDKDF (reference sequence). This CDR3 spans 17 amino acids. CDR3 sequence reads: CATSRGAEGGSTDTQYF. CDR3 coding DNA: TGTGCCACCAGCAGAGGGGCCGAGGGCGGGAGCACAGATACGCAGTATTTT.

The sample holds a few counts of this clone. This chain uses TRBV19 with TRBJ2-4; 8 nucleotides match TRBD1. V was clipped by 5 bases and J by 0 bases; unmatched bases: 9. Germline assignment: CDR1 LNHDA and CDR2 SQIVND (reference sequence). CDR3 length equals 17 residues. Written as DNA, the CDR3 is TGTGCCAGTAGTGGCCGACAGGGGCGAGTAGCCAAAAACATTCAGTACTTC. Translating gives CASSGRQGRVAKNIQYF.

The chain combines TRBV19 with TRBJ2-7; D is possibly TRBD2 (5 bases). Germline loops: CDR1 LNHDA, CDR2 SQIVND (reference sequence). The CDR3 totals 13 residues. V lost 5 bases and J 6 bases, leaving 14 bases between the germline ends. DNA for the CDR3: TGTGCCAGTAGTTTGAGGGCTAGCATCGAGCAGTACTTC. This translates into CASSLRASIEQYF.

The V gene is TRBV7-2, the J gene TRBJ2-3; D is ambiguous. Germline V lookup: CDR1 SGHTA, CDR2 FQGNSA. The CDR3 is 13 amino acids. With 1 base removed from V and 1 base from J, the gap between germline ends came to 3 bases. This chain's CDR3 is CASSLGGTDTQYF. CDR3 in DNA: TGTGCCAGCAGCTTAGGAGGCACAGATACGCAGTATTTT.

In its sample, this clone was seen once. The chain couples TRBV6-5 to TRBJ2-7; D may be TRBD2 (6 bases). CDR3 length: 15 residues. Germline CDR1 and CDR2: MNHEY and SVGAGI. The V end was cut by 6 bases, the J end by 0 bases, with 15 bases between. The CDR3 loop reads CASSRGLTSSYEQYF. The CDR3 nucleotides are TGTGCCAGCAGCCGTGGACTAACAAGCTCCTACGAGCAGTACTTC.

This chain connects TRBV5-1 to TRBJ2-3; D is uncertain. Germline loops: CDR1 SGHRS, CDR2 YFSETQ. V lost 3 bases, J lost 0 bases, and 5 bases lay in between. The CDR3 has 13 residues. The CDR3 here is CASSSPSTDTQYF. The CDR3, as DNA: TGCGCCAGCAGCTCCCCTAGCACAGATACGCAGTATTTT.